Below, 11 T cell receptor beta chains from the same sample are listed, as sequenced in a study of cytomegalovirus exposure and HLA in healthy donors. PCR used 60 Vbeta primers and 13 Jbeta primers. Sequencing used immunoSEQ multiplex PCR; TCRdb keeps in-frame clones, though not all of them. The sample has more than 100,000 clones; more than 60% are singletons. Material: PBMCs. These receptors originate from a middle-aged man in good health and CMV-seropositive.

This clone has a handful of counts. The chain is built from TRBV10-3 and TRBJ2-7; D gene ambiguous. Trimming removed 4 bases from V and 5 bases from J, with 9 bases in between. CDR3 length: 12 amino acids. Germline lookup yields CDR1 ENHRY and CDR2 SYGVKD. The DNA of the CDR3 is TGTGCCATCAGTGCGGGTTTCGACGAGCAGTACTTC. It yields the protein CAISAGFDEQYF.

This clone was observed a handful of times. V usage is TRBV29-1 and J usage is TRBJ2-5; the D is unclear. V was clipped by 4 bases and J by 1 base, with 7 bases between them. This CDR3 region has 12 residues. CDR1 is SQVTM, CDR2 ANQGSEA, per germline. The chain's CDR3 is CSVVPVQETQYF. The CDR3 DNA is TGCAGCGTTGTCCCGGTCCAAGAGACCCAGTACTTC.

The genes are TRBV2 and TRBJ1-5, with D uncertain. The CDR3 length is 14 residues. The ends were cut back, 8 bases at V and 7 bases at J, with 18 bases in the middle. Germline V gene data show CDR1 as SNHLY and CDR2 as FYNNEI. The DNA of the CDR3 is TGTGCCAGCCGGTTTGGGGAGGGTGTCCAGCCCCAGCATTTT. It yields the protein CASRFGEGVQPQHF.

Worth noting for this clone: Other DNA sequences of this sample code for an identical CDR3. The CDR3 protein is CASSLVGPSTDTQYF. CDR3 in DNA: TGCGCCAGCAGCTTGGTGGGGCCTAGCACAGATACGCAGTATTTT. V is TRBV5-1 and J is TRBJ2-3; D may be TRBD1 (5 bases). The CDR3 loop spans 15 amino acids. The germline CDR1 and CDR2 sequences are SGHRS and YFSETQ. The V gene lost 0 bases and the J gene lost 0 bases, with 8 bases spanning the gap. Looking up the rest from reference TRBV5-1 and TRBJ2-3 gives the full variable domain: KAGVTQTPRYLIKTRGQQVTLSCSPISGHRSVSWYQQTPGQGLQFLFEYFSETQRNKGNFPGRFSGRQFSNSRSEMNVSTLELGDSALYLCASSLVGPSTDTQYFGPGTRLTVL.

This sequence joins TRBV6-5 and TRBJ2-7; tentative D call: TRBD1 (6 bases). Per germline, CDR1 MNHEY and CDR2 SVGAGI. Trimming pared 8 bases from V and 6 bases from J, leaving 11 bases between. The CDR3 length is 11 residues. This CDR3 reads CASSTGAEQYF. The CDR3 DNA reads TGTGCCAGCTCGACAGGAGCCGAGCAGTACTTC.

This chain joins TRBV5-6 and TRBJ2-7; possibly TRBD2 for D (5 bases). This CDR3 has 14 residues. With 0 bases removed from V and 5 bases from J, the gap between germline ends came to 12 bases. The germline gives CDR1 SGHDT, CDR2 YYEEEE. CDR3 amino acids: CASSLGGSAHEQYF. CDR3 in DNA: TGTGCCAGCAGCTTGGGGGGTAGCGCTCACGAGCAGTACTTC.

The CDR3 DNA is TGTGCCAGCAGTGGCGGGCTCCAGGAGACCCAGTACTTC. Its protein product is CASSGGLQETQYF. The chain is built from TRBV6-1 and TRBJ2-5, with D tentatively TRBD2 (5 bases). Trimming removed 4 bases from V and 5 bases from J, with 11 bases in between. The length of the CDR3 is 13 residues. Germline V CDR1 and CDR2: MNHNS, SASEGT.

V is TRBV19 and J is TRBJ2-6, with D unclear. Germline CDR1 LNHDA, CDR2 SQIVND (reference sequence). The CDR3 has 16 amino acids. V lost 3 bases and J 0 bases, leaving 9 bases between the germline ends. CDR3 bases: TGTGCCAGTAGTATCCTTAAAGCCTCTGGGGCCAACGTCCTGACTTTC. As protein: CASSILKASGANVLTF.

The chain has TRBV7-2 and TRBJ2-3; the D is unclear. Germline V CDR1 and CDR2: SGHTA, FQGNSA. The CDR3 totals 12 residues. The V end was cut by 5 bases, the J end by 1 base, with 4 bases between. CDR3 loop: CASSTRTDTQYF. The CDR3 nucleotides read TGTGCCAGCAGCACACGCACAGATACGCAGTATTTT.

This clone turned up a few times. The chain is built from TRBV23-1 and TRBJ2-7; 7 bases match TRBD2. TRBV23-1 is sorted into the ORF group, with uncertain function. The V and J ends lost 3 bases and 3 bases, in that order; junction bases with no gene match: 8. CDR3 size: 15 residues. CDR3 nucleotide sequence: TGCGCCAGCAGTCATCGCACCGGGAGGCTCTACGAGCAGTACTTC. Protein sequence: CASSHRTGRLYEQYF.

The chain combines TRBV7-3 with TRBJ2-5; the match to TRBD2 covers 10 bases. Trimming cost V 0 bases and J 7 bases; bases outside gene matches: 5. CDR3 length equals 15 residues. CDR1 is SGHTA, CDR2 FQGTGA, per germline. CDR3 region: CASSLTLAGEGTQYF. CDR3 DNA sequence: TGTGCCAGCAGCTTAACGCTAGCGGGGGAGGGGACCCAGTACTTC. The full variable domain, in which reference TRBV7-3 and TRBJ2-5 provide the parts outside the CDR3, is GAGVSQTPSNKVTEKGKYVELRCDPISGHTALYWYRQSLGQGPEFLIYFQGTGAADDSGLPNDRFFAVRPEGSVSTLKIQRTERGDSAVYLCASSLTLAGEGTQYFGPGTRLLVL.